The clone carrying this T cell receptor beta chain was seen many times. This specimen belongs to a study of T-cell reconstitution after alpha-beta-depleted transplantation in children. Per germline, CDR1 ENHRY and CDR2 SYGVKD. The CDR3 length is 12 residues. The germline V and J ends were trimmed by 11 bases and 2 bases, with 12 bases remaining between them. During its preparation, the TCRbeta library received unique molecular identifiers. TCRdb analysed the PCR reads with MiXCR anew, one entry per CDR3 protein. The sample contains over 300,000 distinct CDR3 sequences, 10% of which appear only once. The TCR comes from a human donor who donated a stem cell graft to a child with acute lymphoblastic leukemia. V and J are TRBV10-3 and TRBJ2-5, with D possibly matching TRBD1 (5 bases). The sequencing used PBMCs from the stem cell graft donor, collected from the stem cell graft. The CDR3 reads CAVAGSQETQYF. Here the CDR3 DNA reads TGTGCCGTGGCAGGGTCACAAGAGACCCAGTACTTC.